This T cell receptor (beta chain) originates from a study of human T cells and chemical hapten exposure. Findings and caveats of the study: Large CDR3 similarity clusters arose significantly more often from expanded TCRs than from controls.

V was cut by 8 bases and J by 8 bases, with 13 bases left in between. Germline V CDR1 and CDR2: MDHEN, SYDVKM. There are 12 residues in the CDR3. Time point denoted: patch test 3, about 24 weeks after DPC sensitization. Documented treatment: therapeutic diphenylcyclopropenone sensitization with weekly scalp DPC. Patches went on only after blood had been drawn each time. The study used a library that attached unique molecular identifiers to individual cDNA molecules. TCRdb passed the RACE reads through MiXCR, listing each CDR3 protein once. In the table there are about 190,000 distinct CDR3 sequences, more than 20% of which are singletons. This clonotype was seen ten or more times. Its target is not known.

Sequences were derived from whole blood, sampled in connection with sensitization to the hapten diphenylcyclopropenone (DPC). V and J are TRBV28 and TRBJ2-1; D perhaps matches TRBD1 (5 bases). This receptor was obtained from a woman in her thirties or forties with alopecia areata. Some clones in this sample may be carry-over from other donors' samples. CDR3 bases: TGTGCCAGCGAGGACACCCTCTATGAGCAGTTCTTC. It codes for CASEDTLYEQFF.